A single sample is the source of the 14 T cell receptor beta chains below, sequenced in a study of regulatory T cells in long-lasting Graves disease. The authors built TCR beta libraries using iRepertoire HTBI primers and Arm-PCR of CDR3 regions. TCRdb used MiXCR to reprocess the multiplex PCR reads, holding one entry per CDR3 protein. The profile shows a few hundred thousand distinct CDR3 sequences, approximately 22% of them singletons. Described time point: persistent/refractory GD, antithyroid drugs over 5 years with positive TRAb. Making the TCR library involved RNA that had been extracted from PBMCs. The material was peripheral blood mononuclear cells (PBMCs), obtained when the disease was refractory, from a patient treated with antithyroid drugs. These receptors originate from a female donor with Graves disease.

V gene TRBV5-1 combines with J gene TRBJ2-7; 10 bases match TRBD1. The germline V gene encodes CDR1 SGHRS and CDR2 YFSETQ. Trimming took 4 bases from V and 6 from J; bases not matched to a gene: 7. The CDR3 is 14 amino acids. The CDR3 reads CASSTGTGVFEQYF. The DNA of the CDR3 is TGCGCCAGCAGCACCGGGACAGGGGTGTTCGAGCAGTACTTC. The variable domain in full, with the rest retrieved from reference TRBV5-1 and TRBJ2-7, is KAGVTQTPRYLIKTRGQQVTLSCSPISGHRSVSWYQQTPGQGLQFLFEYFSETQRNKGNFPGRFSGRQFSNSRSEMNVSTLELGDSALYLCASSTGTGVFEQYFGPGTRLTVT.

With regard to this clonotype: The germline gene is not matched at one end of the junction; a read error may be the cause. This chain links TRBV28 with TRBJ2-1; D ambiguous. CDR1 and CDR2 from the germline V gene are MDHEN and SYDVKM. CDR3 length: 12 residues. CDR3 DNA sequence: TGTGCCGGCAGCTCCGGATACAATGAGCAGTTCTTC. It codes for CAGSSGYNEQFF.

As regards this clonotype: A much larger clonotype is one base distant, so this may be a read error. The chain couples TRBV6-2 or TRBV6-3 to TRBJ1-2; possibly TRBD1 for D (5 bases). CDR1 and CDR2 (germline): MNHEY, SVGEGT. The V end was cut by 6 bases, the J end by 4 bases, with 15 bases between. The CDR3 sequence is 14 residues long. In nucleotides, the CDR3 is TGTGCCAGCAGCCCCACCGACAGAGTCTATGGCTACACCTTC. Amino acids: CASSPTDRVYGYTF.

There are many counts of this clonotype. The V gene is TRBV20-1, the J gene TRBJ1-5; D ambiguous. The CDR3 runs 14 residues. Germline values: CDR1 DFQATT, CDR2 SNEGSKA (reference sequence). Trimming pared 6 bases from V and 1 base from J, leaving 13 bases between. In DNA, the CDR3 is TGCAGTGCAGAGAGACTAACGAGCAATCAGCCCCAGCATTTT. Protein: CSAERLTSNQPQHF.

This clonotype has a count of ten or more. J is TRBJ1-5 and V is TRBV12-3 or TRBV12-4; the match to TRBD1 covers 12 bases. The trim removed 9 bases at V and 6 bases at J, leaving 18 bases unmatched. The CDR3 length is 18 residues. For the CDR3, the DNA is TGTGCCAGAGATCTCCGGGACAGGGGGCGATTAAGAGGTCAGCCCCAGCATTTT. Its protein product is CARDLRDRGRLRGQPQHF.

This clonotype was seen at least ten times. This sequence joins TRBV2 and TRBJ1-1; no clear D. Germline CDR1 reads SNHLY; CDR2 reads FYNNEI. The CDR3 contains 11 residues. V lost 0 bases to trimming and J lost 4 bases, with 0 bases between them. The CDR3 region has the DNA TGTGCCAGCAGTGAAGCCACTGAAGCTTTCTTT. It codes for CASSEATEAFF.

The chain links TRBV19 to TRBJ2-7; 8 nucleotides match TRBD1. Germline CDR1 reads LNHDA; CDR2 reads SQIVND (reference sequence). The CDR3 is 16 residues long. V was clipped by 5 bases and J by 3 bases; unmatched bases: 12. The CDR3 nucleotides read TGTGCCAGTAGTGTTGGGTTTTCGACAGGGGTCTACGAGCAGTACTTC. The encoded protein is CASSVGFSTGVYEQYF.

The CDR3: CASSFGTGGLVAFF. The CDR3 DNA follows: TGTGCCAGCAGTTTTGGGACAGGGGGCCTCGTGGCTTTCTTT. The V gene is TRBV28, the J gene TRBJ1-1; 12 nucleotides align to TRBD1. Per germline, CDR1 MDHEN and CDR2 SYDVKM. The CDR3 length is 14 residues. V was clipped by 3 bases and J by 11 bases; unmatched bases: 7.

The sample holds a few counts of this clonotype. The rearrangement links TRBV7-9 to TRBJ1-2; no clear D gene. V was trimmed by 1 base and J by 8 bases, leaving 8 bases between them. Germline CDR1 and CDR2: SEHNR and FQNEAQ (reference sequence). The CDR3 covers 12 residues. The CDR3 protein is CASSLDERGYTF. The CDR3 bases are TGTGCCAGCAGCTTAGACGAGAGAGGCTACACCTTC.

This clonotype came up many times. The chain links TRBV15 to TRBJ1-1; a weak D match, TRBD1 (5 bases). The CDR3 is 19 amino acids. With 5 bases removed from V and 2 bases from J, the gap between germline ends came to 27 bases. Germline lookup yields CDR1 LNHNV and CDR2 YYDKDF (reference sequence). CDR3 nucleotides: TGTGCCACCAGCCCCAATCTCGTCGCTCCCCCGGGGGTTAACACTGAAGCTTTCTTT. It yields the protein CATSPNLVAPPGVNTEAFF.

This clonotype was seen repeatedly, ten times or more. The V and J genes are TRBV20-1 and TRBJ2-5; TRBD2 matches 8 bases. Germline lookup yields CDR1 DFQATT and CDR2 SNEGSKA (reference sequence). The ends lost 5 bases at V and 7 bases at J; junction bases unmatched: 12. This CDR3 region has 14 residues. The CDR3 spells CSARGAGGLGTQYF. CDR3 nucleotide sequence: TGCAGTGCTCGAGGGGCGGGGGGCCTCGGGACCCAGTACTTC.

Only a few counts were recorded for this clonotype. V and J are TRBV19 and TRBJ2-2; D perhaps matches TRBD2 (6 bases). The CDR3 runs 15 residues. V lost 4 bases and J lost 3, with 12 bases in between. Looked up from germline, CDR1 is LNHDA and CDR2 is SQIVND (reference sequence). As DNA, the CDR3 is TGTGCCAGTAGTACGATGGCGGGATACACCGGGGAGCTGTTTTTT. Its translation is CASSTMAGYTGELFF.

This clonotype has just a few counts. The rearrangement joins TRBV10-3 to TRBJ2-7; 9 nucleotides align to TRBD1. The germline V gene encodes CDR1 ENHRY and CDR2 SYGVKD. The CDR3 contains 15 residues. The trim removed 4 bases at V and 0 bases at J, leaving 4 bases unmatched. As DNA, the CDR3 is TGTGCCATCAGTGTCCGGGACAGGGCCTCCTACGAGCAGTACTTC. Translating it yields CAISVRDRASYEQYF.

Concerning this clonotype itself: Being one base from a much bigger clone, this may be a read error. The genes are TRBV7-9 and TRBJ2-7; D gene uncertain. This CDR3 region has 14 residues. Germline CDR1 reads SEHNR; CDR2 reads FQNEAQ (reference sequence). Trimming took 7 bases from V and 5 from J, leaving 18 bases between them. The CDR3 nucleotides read TGTGCCAGCAACCTAACCGGGTTTGCTGACGAGCAGTACTTC. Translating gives CASNLTGFADEQYF.